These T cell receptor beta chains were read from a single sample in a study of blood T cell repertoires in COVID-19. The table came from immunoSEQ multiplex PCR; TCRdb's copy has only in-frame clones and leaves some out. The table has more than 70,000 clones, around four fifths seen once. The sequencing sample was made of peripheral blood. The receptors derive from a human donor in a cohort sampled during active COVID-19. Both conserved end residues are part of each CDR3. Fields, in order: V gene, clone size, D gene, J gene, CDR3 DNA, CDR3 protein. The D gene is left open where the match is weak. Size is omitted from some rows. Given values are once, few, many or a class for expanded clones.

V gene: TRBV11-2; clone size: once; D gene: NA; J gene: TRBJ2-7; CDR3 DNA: TGTGCCAGCAGCTCTCCCGATTCGCCTAGGAACTACGAGCAGTACTTC; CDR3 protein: CASSSPDSPRNYEQYF
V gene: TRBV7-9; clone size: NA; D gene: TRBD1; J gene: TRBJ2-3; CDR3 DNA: TGTGCCAGCAGCCCTCAGGGGGCCTATAGCACAGATACGCAGTATTTT; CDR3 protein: CASSPQGAYSTDTQYF
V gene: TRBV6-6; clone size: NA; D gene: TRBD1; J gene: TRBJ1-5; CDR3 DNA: TGTGCCAGCAGTTACTCGGTGACAGGGAGTAATCAGCCCCAGCATTTT; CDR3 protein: CASSYSVTGSNQPQHF
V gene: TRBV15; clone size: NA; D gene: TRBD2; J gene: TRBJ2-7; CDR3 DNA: TGTGCCACCAGCCTCGGGACTAGCGGGTACGAGCAGTACTTC; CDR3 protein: CATSLGTSGYEQYF
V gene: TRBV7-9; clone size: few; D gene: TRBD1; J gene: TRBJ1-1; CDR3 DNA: TGTGCCAGCAGCTTAGGGGGTCAGGGGGACACTGAAGCTTTCTTT; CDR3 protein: CASSLGGQGDTEAFF
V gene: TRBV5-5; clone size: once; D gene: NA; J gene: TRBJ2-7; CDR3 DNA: TGTGCCAGCAGCTCACCGGGACTCCCAGGCCCCTACGAGCAGTACTTC; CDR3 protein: CASSSPGLPGPYEQYF
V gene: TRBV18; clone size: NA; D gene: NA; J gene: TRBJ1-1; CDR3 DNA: TGTGCCACAGCGGCGAGGACTGAAGCTTTCTTT; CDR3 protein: CATAARTEAFF
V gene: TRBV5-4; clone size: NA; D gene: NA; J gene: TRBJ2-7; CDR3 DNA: TGTGCCAGCAGCTTAGGGGGGGTTGGGAGCCCCCGCGAGCAGTACTTC; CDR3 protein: CASSLGGVGSPREQYF
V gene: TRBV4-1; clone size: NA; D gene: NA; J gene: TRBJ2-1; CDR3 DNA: TGCGCCAGCAGCCTGAGGGGACTGGTCTACAATGAGCAGTTCTTC; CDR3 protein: CASSLRGLVYNEQFF
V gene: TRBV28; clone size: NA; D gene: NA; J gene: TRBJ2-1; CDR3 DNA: TGTGCCAGCAGTTCCACGGGGGGCCCGATGGATGAGCAGTTCTTC; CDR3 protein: CASSSTGGPMDEQFF
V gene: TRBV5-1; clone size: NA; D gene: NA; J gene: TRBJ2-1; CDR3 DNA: TGCGCCAGCAAGACCAGGGATGAGCAGTTCTTC; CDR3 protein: CASKTRDEQFF
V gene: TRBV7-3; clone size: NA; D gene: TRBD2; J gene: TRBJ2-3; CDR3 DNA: TGTGCCAGCAGCTTAGGGAGCGGGGGGGCCCTAGATACGCAGTATTTT; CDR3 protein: CASSLGSGGALDTQYF
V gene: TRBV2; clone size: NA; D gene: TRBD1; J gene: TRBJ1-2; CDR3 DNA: TGTGCCAGCAGCGGACAGGGCTACTATGGCTACACCTTC; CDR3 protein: CASSGQGYYGYTF
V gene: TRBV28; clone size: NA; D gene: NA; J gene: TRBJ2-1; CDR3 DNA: TGTGCCAGCAGTTTAGGGCAGGGGTCCTACAATGAGCAGTTCTTC; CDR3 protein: CASSLGQGSYNEQFF
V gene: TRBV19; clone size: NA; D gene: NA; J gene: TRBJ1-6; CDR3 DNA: TGTGCCAGTGGAAAGGGGGGGGACACCAATTCACCCCTCCACTTT; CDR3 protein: CASGKGGDTNSPLHF
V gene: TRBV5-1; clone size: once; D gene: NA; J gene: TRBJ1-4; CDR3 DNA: TGCGCCAGCAGCTCCACAGGGTCAGAAAAACTGTTTTTT; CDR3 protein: CASSSTGSEKLFF
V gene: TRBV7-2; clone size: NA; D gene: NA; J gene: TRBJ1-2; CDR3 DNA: TGTGCCAGCAGCTTTGTGGGGGCAGGCTATGGCTACACCTTC; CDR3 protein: CASSFVGAGYGYTF
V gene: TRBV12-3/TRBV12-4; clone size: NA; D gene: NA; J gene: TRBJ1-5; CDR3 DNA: TGTGCCAGCAGCTGGGACACTAATCAGCCCCAGCATTTT; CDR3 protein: CASSWDTNQPQHF
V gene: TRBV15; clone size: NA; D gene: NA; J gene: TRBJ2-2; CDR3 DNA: TGTGCCACCAGCAGAGATTTGGCAGGGTGGGCCGGGGAGCTGTTTTTT; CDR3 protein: CATSRDLAGWAGELFF
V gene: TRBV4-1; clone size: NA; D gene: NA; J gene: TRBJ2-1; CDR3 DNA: TGCGCCAGCAGCCTGGGAGTAGGGAATGAGCAGTTCTTC; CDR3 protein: CASSLGVGNEQFF
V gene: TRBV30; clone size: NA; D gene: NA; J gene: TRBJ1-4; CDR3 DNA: TGTGCCTGGAGTGTTTTGGGAGGCCTGGCGCGTGAAAAACTGTTTTTT; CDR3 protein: CAWSVLGGLAREKLFF
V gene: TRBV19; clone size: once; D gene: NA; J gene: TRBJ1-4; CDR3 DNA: TGTGCCACCGGCGGGAGGTTGGGCGAAAAACTGTTTTTT; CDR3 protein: CATGGRLGEKLFF
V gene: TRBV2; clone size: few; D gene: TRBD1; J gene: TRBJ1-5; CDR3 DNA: TGTGCCAGCAGCCGACAGGGAAGGTATCAGCCCCAGCATTTT; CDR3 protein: CASSRQGRYQPQHF
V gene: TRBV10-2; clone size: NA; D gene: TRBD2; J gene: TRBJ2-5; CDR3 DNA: TGCGCCAGCTCCGTGGGGGGGCAAGAGACCCAGTACTTC; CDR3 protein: CASSVGGQETQYF
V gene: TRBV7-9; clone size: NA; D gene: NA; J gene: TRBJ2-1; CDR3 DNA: TGTGCCAGCAGCATAACGAGCTACAATGAGCAGTTCTTC; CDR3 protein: CASSITSYNEQFF
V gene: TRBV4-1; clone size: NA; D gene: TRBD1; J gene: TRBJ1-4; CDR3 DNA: TGCGCCAGCAGCCCACAAGGGCCAGGGGGGTTAACTAATGAAAAACTGTTTTTT; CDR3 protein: CASSPQGPGGLTNEKLFF
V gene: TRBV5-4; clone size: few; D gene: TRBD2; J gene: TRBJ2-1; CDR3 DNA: TGTGCCAGCAGCGGACTAGCGGGGGTTTCTGAGCAGTTCTTC; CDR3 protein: CASSGLAGVSEQFF
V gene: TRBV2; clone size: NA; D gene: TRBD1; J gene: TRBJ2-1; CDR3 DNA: TGTGCCAGCGGATGGGACAGCTTCCCGTTCTTC; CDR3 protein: CASGWDSFPFF
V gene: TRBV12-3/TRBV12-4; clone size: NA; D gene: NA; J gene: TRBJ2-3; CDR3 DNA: TGTGCCAGCAGTTGGCGGGCAGATACGCAGTATTTT; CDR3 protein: CASSWRADTQYF
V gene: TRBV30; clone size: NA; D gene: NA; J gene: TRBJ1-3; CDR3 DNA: TGTGCCGTGAGAGACTCTGGAAACACCATATATTTT; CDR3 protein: CAVRDSGNTIYF
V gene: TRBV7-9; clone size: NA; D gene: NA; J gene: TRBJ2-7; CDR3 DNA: TGTGCCAGCAGCTTAGTAGGTCAGGGCCACGAGCAGTACTTC; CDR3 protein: CASSLVGQGHEQYF
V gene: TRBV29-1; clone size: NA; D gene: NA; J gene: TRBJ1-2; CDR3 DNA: TGCAGCGTGGGGCCCACCCCCTACACCTTC; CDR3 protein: CSVGPTPYTF
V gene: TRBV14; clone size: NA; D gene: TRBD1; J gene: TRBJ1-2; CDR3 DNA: TGTGCCAGCAGTCCCGGGACAGACTATGGCTACACCTTC; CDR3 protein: CASSPGTDYGYTF
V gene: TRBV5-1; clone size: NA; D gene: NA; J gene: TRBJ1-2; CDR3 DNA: TGCGCCAGCAGCTTGGCAGGGGAAGATGGCTACACCTTC; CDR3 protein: CASSLAGEDGYTF
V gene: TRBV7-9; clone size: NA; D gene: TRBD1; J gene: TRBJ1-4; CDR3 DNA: TGTGCCAGCAGCCGGGACAGGGACGTAGGGGAAAAACTGTTTTTT; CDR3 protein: CASSRDRDVGEKLFF
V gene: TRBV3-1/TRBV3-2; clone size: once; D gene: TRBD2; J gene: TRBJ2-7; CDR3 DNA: TGTGCCAGCAGCCTCGGCGGGGGGGTAACCTACGAGCAGTACTTC; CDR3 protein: CASSLGGGVTYEQYF